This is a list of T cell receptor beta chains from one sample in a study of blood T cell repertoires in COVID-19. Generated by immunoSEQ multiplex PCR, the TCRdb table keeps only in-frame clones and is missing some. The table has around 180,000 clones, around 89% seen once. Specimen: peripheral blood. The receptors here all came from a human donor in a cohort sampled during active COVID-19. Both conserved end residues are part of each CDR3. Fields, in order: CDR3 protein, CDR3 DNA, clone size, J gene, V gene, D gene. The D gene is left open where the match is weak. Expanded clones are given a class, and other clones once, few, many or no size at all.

CDR3 protein: CSVEALASTIYF
CDR3 DNA: TGCAGCGTTGAAGCCTTGGCCTCCACCATATATTTT
clone size: NA
J gene: TRBJ1-3
V gene: TRBV29-1
D gene: NA

CDR3 protein: CASSQAAQGVTYEQYF
CDR3 DNA: TGTGCCAGCAGCCAAGCGGCCCAGGGGGTCACCTACGAGCAGTACTTC
clone size: few
J gene: TRBJ2-7
V gene: TRBV4-2
D gene: TRBD1

CDR3 protein: CASSWGQLAKYPPLQYF
CDR3 DNA: TGTGCCAGCAGTTGGGGACAGCTCGCAAAATACCCTCCCCTGCAGTACTTC
clone size: NA
J gene: TRBJ2-7
V gene: TRBV2
D gene: TRBD1

CDR3 protein: CSVDPLATSYNEQFF
CDR3 DNA: TGCAGCGTTGATCCACTAGCTACTAGTTACAATGAGCAGTTCTTC
clone size: NA
J gene: TRBJ2-1
V gene: TRBV29-1
D gene: NA

CDR3 protein: CASSKSARGEDTQYF
CDR3 DNA: TGTGCCAGTAGTAAGAGCGCCAGAGGTGAAGATACGCAGTATTTT
clone size: NA
J gene: TRBJ2-3
V gene: TRBV19
D gene: NA

CDR3 protein: CASSYGGTHYEQYF
CDR3 DNA: TGTGCCAGCAGTTACGGTGGGACTCACTACGAGCAGTACTTC
clone size: NA
J gene: TRBJ2-7
V gene: TRBV6-2/TRBV6-3
D gene: NA

CDR3 protein: CASSHLGIGPYEQYF
CDR3 DNA: TGCGCCAGCAGCCACCTCGGGATAGGGCCCTACGAGCAGTACTTC
clone size: NA
J gene: TRBJ2-7
V gene: TRBV4-3
D gene: NA

CDR3 protein: CASSGTGGNEKLFF
CDR3 DNA: TGTGCCAGCAGTGGGACAGGGGGTAATGAAAAACTGTTTTTT
clone size: NA
J gene: TRBJ1-4
V gene: TRBV25-1
D gene: TRBD1

CDR3 protein: CSVSRGDDNQPQHF
CDR3 DNA: TGCAGCGTTTCCCGCGGTGATGATAATCAGCCCCAGCATTTT
clone size: NA
J gene: TRBJ1-5
V gene: TRBV29-1
D gene: NA

CDR3 protein: CASSQGIGGNNPYEQYF
CDR3 DNA: TGCGCCAGCAGCCAGGGCATTGGCGGGAACAACCCCTACGAGCAGTACTTC
clone size: NA
J gene: TRBJ2-7
V gene: TRBV4-3
D gene: NA

CDR3 protein: CSVHSGLAGISF
CDR3 DNA: TGCAGCGTGCACTCTGGACTAGCGGGGATTTCCTTC
clone size: NA
J gene: TRBJ2-7
V gene: TRBV29-1
D gene: TRBD2

CDR3 protein: CASSHLGQINEKLFF
CDR3 DNA: TGTGCCAGCAGCCACCTGGGACAGATTAATGAAAAACTGTTTTTT
clone size: NA
J gene: TRBJ1-4
V gene: TRBV9
D gene: TRBD1

CDR3 protein: CASSKNSGETQYF
CDR3 DNA: TGTGCCAGCAGCAAAAACAGCGGAGAGACCCAGTACTTC
clone size: NA
J gene: TRBJ2-5
V gene: TRBV7-2
D gene: NA

CDR3 protein: CASTTRVSGNTIYF
CDR3 DNA: TGTGCCAGCACCACCAGGGTTTCTGGAAACACCATATATTTT
clone size: NA
J gene: TRBJ1-3
V gene: TRBV6-5
D gene: NA

CDR3 protein: CASSLSLAEETQYF
CDR3 DNA: TGTGCCAGCAGCTTATCACTAGCGGAAGAGACCCAGTACTTC
clone size: NA
J gene: TRBJ2-5
V gene: TRBV7-2
D gene: TRBD2

CDR3 protein: CASSVRQGAREQYF
CDR3 DNA: TGCGCCAGCAGTGTAAGACAGGGGGCGCGCGAGCAGTACTTC
clone size: NA
J gene: TRBJ2-7
V gene: TRBV5-1
D gene: TRBD1

CDR3 protein: CASSVGGTSGSVNTGELFF
CDR3 DNA: TGTGCCAGCAGCGTAGGTGGGACTAGCGGGAGTGTAAACACCGGGGAGCTGTTTTTT
clone size: few
J gene: TRBJ2-2
V gene: TRBV9
D gene: TRBD2

CDR3 protein: CASRDIAGGSHEQYF
CDR3 DNA: TGTGCCAGCAGGGATATAGCGGGAGGCAGCCACGAGCAGTACTTC
clone size: NA
J gene: TRBJ2-7
V gene: TRBV2
D gene: TRBD2

CDR3 protein: CASSPGVSGANVLTF
CDR3 DNA: TGTGCCAGCAGCCCCGGAGTCTCTGGGGCCAACGTCCTGACTTTC
clone size: NA
J gene: TRBJ2-6
V gene: TRBV27
D gene: NA

CDR3 protein: CASSPGSLSVYSPLHF
CDR3 DNA: TGTGCCAGCAGCCCCGGGTCCTTATCGGTTTATTCACCCCTCCACTTT
clone size: few
J gene: TRBJ1-6
V gene: TRBV7-2
D gene: NA

CDR3 protein: CASSSATGNYGYTF
CDR3 DNA: TGTGCCAGCAGCAGCGCGACAGGGAACTATGGCTACACCTTC
clone size: NA
J gene: TRBJ1-2
V gene: TRBV3-1/TRBV3-2
D gene: TRBD1

CDR3 protein: CASSLDGQGGRGYTF
CDR3 DNA: TGTGCCAGCAGTTTAGACGGCCAGGGCGGTCGCGGCTACACCTTC
clone size: once
J gene: TRBJ1-2
V gene: TRBV28
D gene: NA

CDR3 protein: CASSFGTLTGELFF
CDR3 DNA: TGCGCCAGCAGCTTTGGGACTCTCACCGGGGAGCTGTTTTTT
clone size: NA
J gene: TRBJ2-2
V gene: TRBV5-1
D gene: NA

CDR3 protein: CATSREDSSSGGYTF
CDR3 DNA: TGTGCCACCAGCAGAGAGGACAGCTCCTCGGGTGGCTACACCTTC
clone size: once
J gene: TRBJ1-2
V gene: TRBV15
D gene: NA

CDR3 protein: CASSPRTSGAFQTQYF
CDR3 DNA: TGTGCCAGCAGCCCCCGGACTAGCGGGGCTTTTCAGACGCAGTATTTT
clone size: NA
J gene: TRBJ2-3
V gene: TRBV4-2
D gene: TRBD2

CDR3 protein: CASSPVAGSGNTIYF
CDR3 DNA: TGTGCCAGCAGCCCCGTTGCAGGGTCCGGAAACACCATATATTTT
clone size: NA
J gene: TRBJ1-3
V gene: TRBV7-2
D gene: NA

CDR3 protein: CAWSRQGNQPQHF
CDR3 DNA: TGTGCCTGGAGCCGTCAGGGCAATCAGCCCCAGCATTTT
clone size: NA
J gene: TRBJ1-5
V gene: TRBV30
D gene: NA

CDR3 protein: CASSQTVNNSPLHF
CDR3 DNA: TGTGCCAGCAGCCAAACGGTTAATAATTCACCCCTCCACTTT
clone size: NA
J gene: TRBJ1-6
V gene: TRBV28
D gene: NA

CDR3 protein: CASSQDSSAVSFQYF
CDR3 DNA: TGCGCCAGCAGCCAAGATTCTAGCGCCGTAAGTTTCCAGTACTTC
clone size: NA
J gene: TRBJ2-5
V gene: TRBV4-3
D gene: NA

CDR3 protein: CASCREAGTDTQYF
CDR3 DNA: TGTGCCAGCTGCAGGGAGGCAGGCACAGATACGCAGTATTTT
clone size: NA
J gene: TRBJ2-3
V gene: TRBV28
D gene: NA

CDR3 protein: CASDSSGANVLTF
CDR3 DNA: TGTGCCAGCGACAGCTCTGGGGCCAACGTCCTGACTTTC
clone size: NA
J gene: TRBJ2-6
V gene: TRBV19
D gene: NA

CDR3 protein: CASSQGEDYNEQFF
CDR3 DNA: TGCGCCAGCAGCCAAGGGGAGGATTACAATGAGCAGTTCTTC
clone size: NA
J gene: TRBJ2-1
V gene: TRBV4-3
D gene: NA

CDR3 protein: CASSPPPGQGSQPQHF
CDR3 DNA: TGTGCCAGCAGTCCGCCTCCGGGACAGGGATCGCAGCCCCAGCATTTT
clone size: once
J gene: TRBJ1-5
V gene: TRBV6-6
D gene: TRBD1

CDR3 protein: CASSDRGRGRAFF
CDR3 DNA: TGTGCCAGCAGCGACAGGGGACGGGGTCGAGCTTTCTTT
clone size: few
J gene: TRBJ1-1
V gene: TRBV3-1/TRBV3-2
D gene: TRBD1

CDR3 protein: CASSLVDNSPLHF
CDR3 DNA: TGTGCCAGCAGCTTAGTCGATAATTCACCCCTCCACTTT
clone size: NA
J gene: TRBJ1-6
V gene: TRBV11-1
D gene: NA

CDR3 protein: CATSSGPRADEQFF
CDR3 DNA: TGTGCCACCAGCAGCGGGCCGAGGGCCGATGAGCAGTTCTTC
clone size: NA
J gene: TRBJ2-1
V gene: TRBV15
D gene: NA

CDR3 protein: CASSLGTGSYEQYF
CDR3 DNA: TGTGCCAGCAGCTTAGGCACCGGCTCCTACGAGCAGTACTTC
clone size: NA
J gene: TRBJ2-7
V gene: TRBV7-2
D gene: NA

CDR3 protein: CSATSGEAGEQYF
CDR3 DNA: TGCAGCGCTACCTCGGGGGAGGCCGGGGAGCAGTACTTC
clone size: NA
J gene: TRBJ2-7
V gene: TRBV29-1
D gene: NA

CDR3 protein: CASSFEGRSQETQYF
CDR3 DNA: TGCGCCAGCAGCTTTGAGGGGAGGAGTCAAGAGACCCAGTACTTC
clone size: NA
J gene: TRBJ2-5
V gene: TRBV5-1
D gene: NA

CDR3 protein: CASSYSGASSYNEQFF
CDR3 DNA: TGTGCCAGCAGTTACTCGGGCGCGAGCTCCTACAATGAGCAGTTCTTC
clone size: NA
J gene: TRBJ2-1
V gene: TRBV6-5
D gene: NA

CDR3 protein: CASSEHGGLTGELFF
CDR3 DNA: TGTGCCAGCAGTGAACATGGAGGACTCACCGGGGAGCTGTTTTTT
clone size: NA
J gene: TRBJ2-2
V gene: TRBV6-1
D gene: NA

CDR3 protein: CASSREPRTDTQYF
CDR3 DNA: TGTGCTAGTTCGCGGGAGCCCCGGACAGATACGCAGTATTTT
clone size: NA
J gene: TRBJ2-3
V gene: TRBV12-5
D gene: TRBD2

CDR3 protein: CASSRGGRGSNTEAFF
CDR3 DNA: TGTGCCAGCAGTCGGGGGGGCCGAGGGTCGAACACTGAAGCTTTCTTT
clone size: few
J gene: TRBJ1-1
V gene: TRBV28
D gene: NA

CDR3 protein: CAWSGILAQSYEQYF
CDR3 DNA: TGTGCCTGGAGTGGTATACTAGCGCAATCCTACGAGCAGTACTTC
clone size: once
J gene: TRBJ2-7
V gene: TRBV30
D gene: TRBD2

CDR3 protein: CASSLARTGGGNTIYF
CDR3 DNA: TGTGCCAGCAGCTTGGCCCGGACAGGGGGCGGAAACACCATATATTTT
clone size: few
J gene: TRBJ1-3
V gene: TRBV5-4
D gene: TRBD1

CDR3 protein: CASSYSGGYTEAFF
CDR3 DNA: TGTGCCAGCAGTTACTCGGGGGGATATACTGAAGCTTTCTTT
clone size: NA
J gene: TRBJ1-1
V gene: TRBV6-5
D gene: NA

CDR3 protein: CATSRDRGGGYEQYF
CDR3 DNA: TGTGCCACCAGCAGAGATCGGGGAGGCGGTTACGAGCAGTACTTC
clone size: few
J gene: TRBJ2-7
V gene: TRBV15
D gene: NA

CDR3 protein: CASSPREEGGYTF
CDR3 DNA: TGTGCCAGCTCCCCTAGGGAGGAGGGCGGCTACACCTTC
clone size: NA
J gene: TRBJ1-2
V gene: TRBV18
D gene: NA

CDR3 protein: CASSGRGLRDTQYF
CDR3 DNA: TGTGCCAGCAGCGGGCGGGGACTCAGGGATACGCAGTATTTT
clone size: NA
J gene: TRBJ2-3
V gene: TRBV3-1/TRBV3-2
D gene: NA

CDR3 protein: CASSLNTASSYEQYF
CDR3 DNA: TGCGCCAGCAGCTTGAATACTGCGAGCTCCTACGAGCAGTACTTC
clone size: NA
J gene: TRBJ2-7
V gene: TRBV5-1
D gene: NA

CDR3 protein: CATSRDAGYTDTQYF
CDR3 DNA: TGTGCCACCAGCAGAGACGCGGGGTACACAGATACGCAGTATTTT
clone size: NA
J gene: TRBJ2-3
V gene: TRBV15
D gene: NA

CDR3 protein: CASRNPGQNTEAFF
CDR3 DNA: TGTGCCAGCAGGAACCCGGGACAAAACACTGAAGCTTTCTTT
clone size: NA
J gene: TRBJ1-1
V gene: TRBV6-5
D gene: NA